A selection of T cell receptor beta chains follows, all from one sample in a study of Graves' ophthalmopathy and Graves' hyperthyroidism. TCRdb re-analysed the multiplex PCR reads in MiXCR, keeping a single row per CDR3 protein. The sample holds some 250,000 distinct CDR3 sequences, 45% seen once. Sequencing was done on a sample of peripheral blood. Receptors originate from an adult man with Graves' ophthalmopathy. CDR3s include the opening cysteine and the closing phenylalanine or tryptophan. D genes are given only for firm matches. The listing skips clone size in some rows; elsewhere it reads once, few, many or a size class.

clone size	V gene	J gene	D gene	CDR3 protein	CDR3 DNA
NA	TRBV9	TRBJ2-7	TRBD1	CASSDRDSSYEQYF	TGTGCCAGCAGCGATAGGGACAGCTCCTACGAGCAGTACTTC
NA	TRBV19	TRBJ1-1	NA	CASTRRAGTEAFF	TGTGCCAGTACAAGGAGGGCAGGGACTGAAGCTTTCTTT
few	TRBV2	TRBJ1-3	NA	CASSRDGFSGNTIYF	TGTGCCAGCAGCCGGGACGGCTTCTCTGGAAACACCATATATTTT
NA	TRBV11-2	TRBJ1-4	TRBD1	CASSLPTGGNEKLFF	TGTGCCAGCAGCTTACCGACAGGGGGGAATGAAAAACTGTTTTTT
few	TRBV29-1	TRBJ2-2	NA	CSVQQGWDTGELFF	TGCAGCGTGCAACAGGGTTGGGACACCGGGGAGCTGTTTTTT
NA	TRBV7-6	TRBJ1-1	NA	CASSPEARTEAFF	TGTGCCAGCAGCCCAGAGGCTAGGACTGAAGCTTTCTTT
few	TRBV5-1	TRBJ1-2	TRBD1	CASSLTGGVYGYTF	TGCGCCAGCAGCTTGACAGGGGGCGTCTATGGCTACACCTTC
NA	TRBV7-2	TRBJ1-1	NA	CASSFGGLVTEAFF	TGTGCCAGCAGCTTTGGGGGTTTGGTCACTGAAGCTTTCTTT
NA	TRBV20-1	TRBJ2-7	TRBD2	CSASLGTSWEQYF	TGCAGTGCTAGCCTCGGGACTAGCTGGGAGCAGTACTTC
NA	TRBV6-6	TRBJ2-1	TRBD2	CASSYALSGKGNEQFF	TGTGCCAGCAGTTACGCCCTTAGCGGGAAGGGGAATGAGCAGTTCTTC
NA	TRBV20-1	TRBJ2-2	TRBD2	CSARGLAGTITGELFF	TGCAGTGCTAGGGGACTAGCGGGAACTATCACCGGGGAGCTGTTTTTT
NA	TRBV4-1	TRBJ2-5	TRBD1	CASSQDRGRASSFQETQYF	TGCGCCAGCAGCCAAGATAGGGGGCGGGCTTCATCGTTCCAAGAGACCCAGTACTTC
NA	TRBV5-1	TRBJ1-4	TRBD1	CASSKGQSILYNEKLFF	TGCGCCAGCAGCAAGGGACAGTCGATTCTCTATAATGAAAAACTGTTTTTT
NA	TRBV10-3	TRBJ2-7	TRBD2	CAISLGLAGGPSYEQYF	TGTGCCATCAGTTTAGGACTAGCGGGAGGGCCCTCCTACGAGCAGTACTTC
NA	TRBV12-3/TRBV12-4	TRBJ2-7	NA	CASGGPQTYEQYF	TGTGCCAGTGGGGGGCCCCAAACCTACGAGCAGTACTTC
few	TRBV2	TRBJ2-7	NA	CASSVGRVYEQYF	TGTGCCAGCAGTGTAGGCAGGGTCTACGAGCAGTACTTC
NA	TRBV20-1	TRBJ2-7	NA	CSASTSGGDEQYF	TGCAGTGCCAGCACCTCGGGGGGCGACGAGCAGTACTTC
NA	TRBV2	TRBJ1-3	TRBD1	CASTEQGEPGYTIYF	TGTGCCAGCACCGAACAGGGGGAGCCTGGCTACACCATATATTTT
NA	TRBV19	TRBJ2-7	NA	CASSILKGSPYEQYF	TGTGCCAGTAGTATCCTAAAGGGGAGTCCCTACGAGCAGTACTTC
NA	TRBV7-9	TRBJ2-5	NA	CASSPSFGGETQYF	TGTGCCAGCAGCCCCTCTTTCGGGGGTGAGACCCAGTACTTC
few	TRBV19	TRBJ2-7	NA	CASSIVGPSTYEQYF	TGTGCCAGTAGTATAGTTGGCCCCTCGACCTACGAGCAGTACTTC
many	TRBV25-1	TRBJ1-1	TRBD1	CASRMSTGGGGTEAFF	TGTGCCAGCAGAATGAGCACAGGGGGCGGTGGCACTGAAGCTTTCTTT
many	TRBV25-1	TRBJ2-7	NA	CASSGQAYEQYF	TGTGCCAGCAGCGGACAAGCCTACGAGCAGTACTTC
NA	TRBV5-6	TRBJ2-6	NA	CASSPSSPGANVLTF	TGTGCCAGCAGCCCTTCGAGTCCTGGGGCCAACGTCCTGACTTTC
NA	TRBV7-2	TRBJ2-2	NA	CASSWGVNTGELFF	TGTGCCAGCAGCTGGGGGGTCAACACCGGGGAGCTGTTTTTT
NA	TRBV10-3	TRBJ2-7	NA	CASSYGAVTYEQYF	TGTGCCAGCAGTTACGGGGCGGTTACCTACGAGCAGTACTTC
few	TRBV10-1	TRBJ2-5	NA	CASSESVLGETQYF	TGCGCCAGCAGTGAGTCGGTCCTAGGGGAGACCCAGTACTTC
NA	TRBV20-1	TRBJ2-2	TRBD1	CSARTGGTGELFF	TGCAGTGCTAGGACAGGGGGAACCGGGGAGCTGTTTTTT
few	TRBV7-9	TRBJ2-5	TRBD2	CASSSTSGGQTQYF	TGTGCCAGCAGCTCTACTAGCGGGGGGCAGACCCAGTACTTC
NA	TRBV9	TRBJ1-4	TRBD1	CASSVSDREEEKLFF	TGTGCCAGCAGCGTATCCGACAGGGAGGAAGAAAAACTGTTTTTT
NA	TRBV2	TRBJ2-2	TRBD1	CARGDRVAGELFF	TGTGCCAGAGGGGACAGGGTGGCCGGGGAGCTGTTTTTT
few	TRBV20-1	TRBJ2-5	NA	CSATGPQETQYF	TGCAGTGCTACAGGGCCACAAGAGACCCAGTACTTC
few	TRBV29-1	TRBJ1-3	TRBD1	CSVLGQGLSGNTIYF	TGCAGCGTCCTGGGACAGGGCCTCTCTGGAAACACCATATATTTT
many	TRBV3-1	TRBJ2-7	NA	CASSQGKGPYYEQYF	TGTGCCAGCAGCCAAGGGAAGGGCCCCTACTACGAGCAGTACTTC
NA	TRBV30	TRBJ1-5	NA	CAWSVGVQPQHF	TGTGCCTGGAGTGTGGGAGTTCAGCCCCAGCATTTT
NA	TRBV6-8	TRBJ1-5	NA	CASSKYTDSNQPQHF	TGTGCCAGCAGTAAATATACAGATAGCAATCAGCCCCAGCATTTT
NA	TRBV20-1	TRBJ2-6	NA	CSASSKGDRSGANVLTF	TGCAGTGCTAGTAGTAAGGGGGATCGCTCTGGGGCCAACGTCCTGACTTTC